What follows are 6 T cell receptor beta chains derived from one specimen sequenced in a study of Graves' ophthalmopathy and Graves' hyperthyroidism. Amplified material comprised TCR beta CDR3 regions derived from RNA transcripts. Investigators did first-round RT-PCR with HTBI primers, then second-round multiplex PCR. From the multiplex PCR reads, TCRdb called clonotypes with MiXCR, one entry per CDR3 protein. Of about 740,000 distinct CDR3 sequences in the sample, 40% are singletons; the top ten hold around 40%. Sequenced material: peripheral blood. These receptors originate from an adult man with Graves' ophthalmopathy.

In its sample, this clonotype was seen many times. The chain carries TRBV10-3 and TRBJ2-7; 12 positions match TRBD2. CDR1 ENHRY and CDR2 SYGVKD come from the germline V gene. V lost 10 bases and J lost 2; bases outside the gene matches: 6. This CDR3 comprises 14 residues. CDR3 region: CATGGLAGTYEQYF. The CDR3 region has the DNA TGTGCCACCGGAGGACTAGCGGGGACCTACGAGCAGTACTTC.

This clonotype was seen repeatedly, ten times or more. V is TRBV2 and J is TRBJ1-2, with TRBD1 identical over 8 bases. The germline V gene encodes CDR1 SNHLY and CDR2 FYNNEI. The CDR3 consists of 15 residues. With 4 bases clipped from V and 4 bases from J, the junction kept 8 bases outside the gene matches. CDR3 region: CASSGPGQAIYGYTF. The DNA for the CDR3 is TGTGCCAGCAGTGGCCCGGGACAGGCAATCTATGGCTACACCTTC.

V and J are TRBV9 and TRBJ2-7; D possibly matches TRBD1 or TRBD2 (5 bases each). Germline CDR1 reads SGDLS; CDR2 reads YYNGEE. The CDR3 loop spans 14 amino acids. V was shortened by 3 bases and J by 2 bases, with 12 bases between the two germline ends. CDR3 protein: CASSAAVGAYEQYF. The CDR3 nucleotides are TGTGCCAGCAGCGCAGCCGTGGGGGCCTACGAGCAGTACTTC.

This clonotype was seen at least ten times. The rearrangement uses TRBV29-1 and TRBJ2-7, with 12 bases fitting TRBD2. The CDR3 consists of 14 residues. Unmatched junction bases numbered 6, after V lost 6 bases and J lost 3 bases. Germline V gives CDR1 SQVTM, CDR2 ANQGSEA. CDR3 coding DNA: TGCAGCGTCCTACTAGCGGGAGGACTCTACGAGCAGTACTTC. This translates into CSVLLAGGLYEQYF.

This clonotype was detected ten times or more. This rearrangement joins TRBV7-3 to TRBJ1-2, with 9 bases lining up with TRBD1. The trim removed 2 bases at V and 3 bases at J, leaving 10 bases unmatched. Germline CDR1 reads SGHTA; CDR2 reads FQGTGA. The CDR3 consists of 17 residues. The DNA of the CDR3 is TGTGCCAGCAGCTTATCCCTCCGGACAGGGGACCACTATGGCTACACCTTC. It translates to CASSLSLRTGDHYGYTF.

This chain connects TRBV24-1 to TRBJ2-7; 8 bases align to TRBD1. The V gene's germline CDR1 is KGHDR and CDR2 SFDVKD. The CDR3 has 13 amino acids. The V segment lost 11 bases and the J segment 1 base; nucleotides outside the gene matches: 6. CDR3 sequence (DNA): TGTGCCATCGGACAGGGACGGTCCTACGAGCAGTACTTC. Encoded protein: CAIGQGRSYEQYF.